What follows are 31 T cell receptor beta chains derived from one specimen sequenced in a study of regulatory T cells. General study results and limits: In CD3G-deficient patients, conventional CD4+ T cells were enriched for hydrophobic CDR3 residues at positions 6 and 7.

Primers: 52 TRBV forward and 13 TRBJ reverse. Sequencing was performed with immunoSEQ multiplex PCR; in TCRdb, only in-frame clones are kept and a portion is missing. Among some 23,000 clones listed, 70% to 90% were seen once. Their antigen targets remain unknown. Sequencing was done on a sample of conventional CD4+ T cells sorted from blood. Receptor source: a child aged 5-17 years with CD3G deficiency.

This clone came up a few times. The genes are TRBV5-1 and TRBJ2-5; D unresolved. From germline, CDR1 is SGHRS and CDR2 YFSETQ. Trimming took off 4 bases at V and 3 bases at J, with 10 bases between the two ends. This CDR3 is 13 amino acids long. For the CDR3, the DNA is TGCGCCAGCAGCGTGGACGGAGAAGAGACCCAGTACTTC. Amino acid sequence: CASSVDGEETQYF. Together with reference TRBV5-1 and TRBJ2-5, the CDR3 gives the full variable domain: KAGVTQTPRYLIKTRGQQVTLSCSPISGHRSVSWYQQTPGQGLQFLFEYFSETQRNKGNFPGRFSGRQFSNSRSEMNVSTLELGDSALYLCASSVDGEETQYFGPGTRLLVL.

The rearrangement uses TRBV28 and TRBJ2-5, with 11 bases aligning to TRBD2. The germline CDR1 and CDR2 sequences are MDHEN and SYDVKM. The CDR3 has 16 residues. V lost 4 bases, J lost 5 bases, and 9 bases stayed unmatched. CDR3 residues: CASSWASGRMGETQYF. DNA for the CDR3: TGTGCCAGCAGTTGGGCTAGCGGGAGGATGGGGGAGACCCAGTACTTC.

The J gene is TRBJ2-7, the V gene TRBV27; the D gene is possibly TRBD2 (6 bases). This CDR3 spans 14 amino acids. Germline assignment: CDR1 MNHEY and CDR2 SMNVEV (reference sequence). V shed 6 bases and J shed 0 bases, with 12 bases lying between them. The CDR3 spells CASSPSANSYEQYF. DNA of the CDR3: TGTGCCAGCAGCCCTAGCGCGAACTCCTACGAGCAGTACTTC.

The rearrangement uses TRBV19 and TRBJ2-6, with a tentative D call TRBD1 (6 bases). This CDR3 comprises 18 residues. V was cut by 1 base and J by 0 bases, with 13 bases left in between. Germline lookup yields CDR1 LNHDA and CDR2 SQIVND (reference sequence). This CDR3 reads CASSIGPGHLSGANVLTF. For the CDR3, the DNA is TGTGCCAGTAGTATAGGCCCGGGACACCTCTCTGGGGCCAACGTCCTGACTTTC.

The chain combines TRBV19 with TRBJ1-1; D is unclear. The CDR3 loop spans 14 amino acids. Germline CDR1 and CDR2: LNHDA and SQIVND (reference sequence). Trimming cost V 3 bases and J 0 bases, with 8 bases left between them. CDR3 region: CASSMIGLNTEAFF. CDR3 sequence (DNA): TGTGCCAGTAGTATGATCGGGCTGAACACTGAAGCTTTCTTT.

The chain combines TRBV7-9 with TRBJ2-3; a possible D gene is TRBD1 (5 bases). The V and J ends lost 5 bases and 1 base respectively, with 10 bases between them. CDR1 SEHNR and CDR2 FQNEAQ come from the germline V gene (reference sequence). The length of the CDR3 is 14 residues. The DNA of the CDR3 is TGTGCCAGCAGCCTCGACAGTGGCACAGATACGCAGTATTTT. Its protein is CASSLDSGTDTQYF.

This chain uses TRBV5-1 with TRBJ2-3, with TRBD2 matching over 9 bases. In germline, CDR1 is SGHRS, CDR2 YFSETQ. V trimming: 0 bases; J trimming: 1 base; junction bases outside the gene matches: 9. This CDR3 is built from 18 residues. CDR3 in DNA: TGCGCCAGCAGCTTGGGGCCCCCCTTAGCGGGAGGCACAGATACGCAGTATTTT. As protein: CASSLGPPLAGGTDTQYF.

The chain is built from TRBV2 and TRBJ2-7; D is possibly TRBD2 (5 bases). V was pared by 7 bases and J by 4 bases, with 14 bases between. Germline CDR1 is SNHLY and CDR2 is FYNNEI. The CDR3 runs 13 residues. The CDR3 sequence: CASNSRPGYEQYF. DNA of the CDR3: TGTGCCAGCAATTCACGACCGGGGTACGAGCAGTACTTC.

The chain is built from TRBV6-1 and TRBJ2-7, with a weak D call TRBD1 (5 bases). CDR1 and CDR2 from the germline V gene are MNHNS and SASEGT. Trimming cost V 5 bases and J 1 base, with 15 bases left between them. This CDR3 region has 15 residues. CDR3 DNA sequence: TGTGCCAGCAGTTCCTGGCCCAGGGTTTCCTACGAGCAGTACTTC. Its translation: CASSSWPRVSYEQYF.

In this sample, this clone turned up once. J is TRBJ2-1 and V is TRBV18, with TRBD1 matching over 8 bases. The trim removed 2 bases at V and 10 bases at J, leaving 7 bases unmatched. This CDR3 spans 14 amino acids. The V gene's germline CDR1 is KGHSH and CDR2 LQKENI. The CDR3 DNA reads TGTGCCAGCTCACCATGGCAGGGGGCAGGGGAGCAGTTCTTC. It specifies CASSPWQGAGEQFF.

This clone was detected once. This chain connects TRBV11-2 to TRBJ2-2, with 8 bases matching TRBD2. The junction had 10 bases not matched to a gene; V was cut back by 4 bases and J by 0 bases. The CDR3 extends over 18 amino acids. Germline-derived CDR1 and CDR2 are SGHAT and FQNNGV. The DNA of the CDR3 is TGTGCCAGCAGCTCTCGAAGGGGACTAGGGACGAACACCGGGGAGCTGTTTTTT. It yields the protein CASSSRRGLGTNTGELFF. Together with reference TRBV11-2 and TRBJ2-2, the CDR3 gives the full variable domain: EAGVAQSPRYKIIEKRQSVAFWCNPISGHATLYWYQQILGQGPKLLIQFQNNGVVDDSQLPKDRFSAERLKGVDSTLKIQPAKLEDSAVYLCASSSRRGLGTNTGELFFGEGSRLTVL.

The chain carries TRBV19 and TRBJ1-1; TRBD1 matches 10 bases. CDR1 LNHDA and CDR2 SQIVND come from the germline V gene (reference sequence). After removal of 8 bases from V and 5 bases from J, the junction contained 8 bases not matched to a gene. This CDR3 comprises 14 residues. CDR3 region: CASRQGAAATEAFF. The CDR3 DNA is TGTGCCAGTCGACAGGGGGCCGCGGCAACTGAAGCTTTCTTT.

J is TRBJ2-7 and V is TRBV5-1, with 10 bases matching TRBD2. In germline, CDR1 is SGHRS, CDR2 YFSETQ. With V trimmed by 4 bases and J by 1 base, 2 bases remained unmatched. CDR3 length equals 14 residues. The chain's CDR3 is CASSVAGGSYEQYF. The CDR3 DNA reads TGCGCCAGCAGCGTAGCGGGAGGATCCTACGAGCAGTACTTC.

V and J are TRBV29-1 and TRBJ2-4; the D gene is possibly TRBD1 (7 bases). The CDR3 consists of 19 residues. Germline V lookup: CDR1 SQVTM, CDR2 ANQGSEA. With 0 bases removed from V and 0 bases from J, the gap between germline ends came to 21 bases. The DNA for the CDR3 is TGCAGCGTTGAAGACGGAGGGACAGTCATGACCAAAGCCAAAAACATTCAGTACTTC. Translated: CSVEDGGTVMTKAKNIQYF.

The chain carries TRBV30 and TRBJ2-7, with D hard to call. CDR3 length: 12 amino acids. Between the trimmed V and J ends, which lost 2 bases and 6 bases, there was a span of 11 bases. Germline V gene sequence: CDR1 GTSNPN, CDR2 SVGIG (reference sequence). Here the CDR3 DNA reads TGTGCCTGGAGTAAGGCAAGTGGCGAGCAGTACTTC. Encoded protein: CAWSKASGEQYF.

Only one count was recorded for this clone. The chain couples TRBV19 to TRBJ2-7; 12 bases are a match to TRBD2. V shed 0 bases, J shed 5 bases, and the junction held 5 bases outside the gene matches. The CDR3 runs 16 residues. Per germline, CDR1 LNHDA and CDR2 SQIVND (reference sequence). The CDR3 coding sequence is TGTGCCAGTAGTATAGAACTAGCGGGAGGCCTCCACGAGCAGTACTTC. Its translation: CASSIELAGGLHEQYF.

The rearrangement links TRBV5-1 to TRBJ2-5; D not resolved. The CDR3 runs to 14 residues. Between the trimmed V and J ends, which lost 0 bases and 2 bases, there was a span of 8 bases. The germline V gene encodes CDR1 SGHRS and CDR2 YFSETQ. CDR3 in amino acids: CASSLATWQETQYF. DNA for the CDR3: TGCGCCAGCAGCTTGGCCACGTGGCAAGAGACCCAGTACTTC.

This clone was found once. J is TRBJ1-2 and V is TRBV9; D gene unclear. V was trimmed by 3 bases and J by 6 bases, leaving 12 bases between them. CDR3 length equals 13 residues. CDR1 is SGDLS, CDR2 YYNGEE, per germline. For the CDR3, the DNA is TGTGCCAGCAGCGGAGGGCTCCAGAATGGCTACACCTTC. It specifies CASSGGLQNGYTF.

J is TRBJ2-1 and V is TRBV5-1; the D gene is possibly TRBD1 (5 bases). Germline lookup yields CDR1 SGHRS and CDR2 YFSETQ. The V end was cut by 4 bases, the J end by 10 bases, with 18 bases between. The CDR3 runs to 14 residues. This CDR3 reads CASSLQGSVGEQFF. DNA for the CDR3: TGCGCCAGCAGCCTTCAGGGCTCTGTGGGGGAGCAGTTCTTC. Full variable domain (missing parts from reference TRBV5-1 and TRBJ2-1): KAGVTQTPRYLIKTRGQQVTLSCSPISGHRSVSWYQQTPGQGLQFLFEYFSETQRNKGNFPGRFSGRQFSNSRSEMNVSTLELGDSALYLCASSLQGSVGEQFFGPGTRLTVL.

This clone was seen once. The chain joins TRBV7-9 to TRBJ2-3; tentatively, D is TRBD1 (5 bases). Germline assignment: CDR1 SEHNR and CDR2 FQNEAQ (reference sequence). Trimming removed 2 bases at V and 4 bases at J, with 7 bases between. The CDR3 runs 13 residues. CDR3 loop: CASSLPQADTQYF. In DNA, the CDR3 is TGTGCCAGCAGCTTACCACAGGCAGATACGCAGTATTTT.

J is TRBJ2-2 and V is TRBV28, with D tentatively TRBD2 (7 bases). V dropped 6 bases and J dropped 4 bases, with 18 bases sitting between them. The germline gives CDR1 MDHEN, CDR2 SYDVKM. There are 16 residues in the CDR3. CDR3 region: CASRQIRGGGTGELFF. In nucleotides, the CDR3 is TGTGCCAGCAGACAAATTAGGGGGGGTGGCACCGGGGAGCTGTTTTTT.

This clone was seen just once. This rearrangement joins TRBV5-1 to TRBJ2-2; TRBD1 matches 7 bases. Unmatched junction bases numbered 8, after V lost 0 bases and J lost 9 bases. The CDR3 totals 15 residues. CDR1 is SGHRS, CDR2 YFSETQ, per germline. The DNA of the CDR3 is TGCGCCAGCAGCTTGGGGGGACAGACTCAAAGGGAGCTGTTTTTT. Residues: CASSLGGQTQRELFF. The variable domain in full, with the rest retrieved from reference TRBV5-1 and TRBJ2-2, is KAGVTQTPRYLIKTRGQQVTLSCSPISGHRSVSWYQQTPGQGLQFLFEYFSETQRNKGNFPGRFSGRQFSNSRSEMNVSTLELGDSALYLCASSLGGQTQRELFFGEGSRLTVL.

The chain joins TRBV6-1 to TRBJ1-2, with no clear D. V lost 3 bases and J 6 bases, leaving 11 bases between the germline ends. There are 13 residues in the CDR3. CDR1 is MNHNS and CDR2 is SASEGT in the germline V gene. CDR3 bases: TGTGCCAGCAGTGATCGCCATAAGAATGGCTACACCTTC. Its translation is CASSDRHKNGYTF.

The chain carries TRBV7-6 and TRBJ2-7, with 9 positions matching TRBD2. V was pared by 1 base and J by 5 bases, with 9 bases of the junction left unmatched. The CDR3 loop spans 16 amino acids. Germline CDR1 reads SGHVS; CDR2 reads FNYEAQ. As DNA, the CDR3 is TGTGCCAGCAGCTTAGGCGGCGGGAGGGCCTTCGACGAGCAGTACTTC. This sequence encodes CASSLGGGRAFDEQYF.

This clone was counted a few times. This chain connects TRBV6-1 to TRBJ1-4, with D possibly being TRBD1 (5 bases). This CDR3 is 15 amino acids long. V lost 6 bases to trimming and J lost 7 bases, with 18 bases between them. Germline CDR1 is MNHNS and CDR2 is SASEGT. CDR3 bases: TGTGCCAGCAGCGACGGTGAGGGGAGGACTGAAAAACTGTTTTTT. Protein product: CASSDGEGRTEKLFF.

The V gene is TRBV7-8, the J gene TRBJ2-1, with TRBD2 identical over 10 bases. Germline CDR1 SGHVS, CDR2 FQNEAQ. The ends lost 5 bases at V and 0 bases at J; junction bases unmatched: 13. The CDR3 spans 19 residues. This CDR3 is CASSGQVSGRHYSYNEQFF. The DNA for the CDR3 is TGTGCCAGCAGCGGCCAGGTTAGCGGGAGGCACTACTCCTACAATGAGCAGTTCTTC.

This sequence joins TRBV28 and TRBJ1-5; weak D call: TRBD1 (5 bases). The CDR3 has 14 amino acids. Looked up from germline, CDR1 is MDHEN and CDR2 is SYDVKM. The V end was cut by 0 bases, the J end by 5 bases, with 8 bases between. As DNA, the CDR3 is TGTGCCAGCAGTTTATGGGGGGGTGATCAGCCCCAGCATTTT. Encoded protein: CASSLWGGDQPQHF.

This chain uses TRBV5-1 with TRBJ2-1; possible D gene TRBD2, 6 bases. The CDR3 sequence is 15 residues long. Between the trimmed V and J ends, which lost 2 bases and 2 bases, there was a span of 11 bases. Germline V lookup: CDR1 SGHRS, CDR2 YFSETQ. This CDR3 reads CASSLDAGPYNEQFF. The CDR3, as DNA: TGCGCCAGCAGCTTAGACGCGGGACCCTACAATGAGCAGTTCTTC. Full variable domain (remainder filled in from reference TRBV5-1 and TRBJ2-1): KAGVTQTPRYLIKTRGQQVTLSCSPISGHRSVSWYQQTPGQGLQFLFEYFSETQRNKGNFPGRFSGRQFSNSRSEMNVSTLELGDSALYLCASSLDAGPYNEQFFGPGTRLTVL.

This chain links TRBV28 with TRBJ2-7; 9 bases agree with TRBD1. CDR1 and CDR2 from the germline V gene are MDHEN and SYDVKM. The CDR3 runs 14 residues. The V gene end was trimmed by 2 bases and the J gene end by 8 bases; junction bases not matched to a gene: 7. CDR3 amino acids: CASSLDRGSYKQYF. The CDR3 DNA reads as TGTGCCAGCAGTTTAGACAGGGGGTCATATAAGCAGTACTTC.

The chain links TRBV5-1 to TRBJ2-7; no clear D gene. The ends were cut back, 4 bases at V and 5 bases at J, with 4 bases in the middle. CDR1 is SGHRS and CDR2 is YFSETQ in the germline V gene. CDR3 length equals 10 residues. The CDR3 DNA is TGCGCCAGCAGCCCCAACGAGCAGTACTTC. Amino acid sequence: CASSPNEQYF.

The CDR3 DNA reads TGTGCCATCTCAGGCTCTAGCGGAAAAAGCTCCTACGAGCAGTACTTC. Translated: CAISGSSGKSSYEQYF. The chain combines TRBV10-3 with TRBJ2-7, with 7 bases that match TRBD2. This CDR3 has 16 residues. J lost 0 bases, V lost 8 bases, and 13 bases had no gene match. Per germline, CDR1 ENHRY and CDR2 SYGVKD.